The source of this TCR beta chain is a study of blood T cell repertoires in COVID-19. Trimming took 4 bases from V and 3 from J, leaving 20 bases between them. The CDR3 loop spans 17 amino acids. Germline values: CDR1 SGHVS, CDR2 FNYEAQ. Some clones are missing from TCRdb's copy, which holds only in-frame ones; the method was immunoSEQ multiplex PCR. Of fewer than 300,000 clones listed, roughly 84% are singletons. Sequenced material: peripheral blood. This receptor was taken from a woman between 18 and 29 years old with acute or convalescent COVID-19. This sequence joins TRBV7-6 and TRBJ2-3, with D tentatively TRBD2 (6 bases). The CDR3 nucleotides are TGTGCCAGCAGCTCATCCGGGGGAGGTGCTATGACAGATACGCAGTATTTT. Its protein product is CASSSSGGGAMTDTQYF.